A single sample gave rise to the 18 T cell receptor beta chains below, sequenced in a study of T cells in localized non-small cell lung cancer. Clones were read by immunoSEQ multiplex PCR, and TCRdb kept only the in-frame ones, dropping some. The data show 45,000 to 70,000 clones, 86% seen once. The sequencing used peripheral blood, collected before any cancer treatment. These receptor sequences come from a woman aged 35 to 69 with stage I lung adenocarcinoma.

V is TRBV30 and J is TRBJ2-3; 9 positions agree with TRBD2. CDR3 size: 14 residues. V lost 3 bases, J lost 6 bases, and 7 bases stayed unmatched. Germline V gives CDR1 GTSNPN, CDR2 SVGIG (reference sequence). The CDR3 protein is CAWRRGGTVDTQYF. CDR3 sequence (DNA): TGTGCCTGGAGGCGGGGGGGGACGGTCGATACGCAGTATTTT. The whole variable domain, filled in from reference TRBV30 and TRBJ2-3, reads SQTIHQWPATLVQPVGSPLSLECTVEGTSNPNLYWYRQAAGRGLQLLFYSVGIGQISSEVPQNLSASRPQDRQFILSSKKLLLSDSGFYLCAWRRGGTVDTQYFGPGTRLTVL.

The chain recombines TRBV30 with TRBJ1-1; D remains ambiguous. Trimming took off 5 bases at V and 3 bases at J, with 13 bases between the two ends. CDR1 is GTSNPN, CDR2 SVGIG, per germline (reference sequence). This CDR3 contains 13 residues. The CDR3 nucleotides read TGTGCCTGGGGATTCACGGATTACACTGAAGCTTTCTTT. Translated: CAWGFTDYTEAFF.

This clone was observed a handful of times. V and J are TRBV6-6 and TRBJ1-1, with no clear D. V gave up 6 bases and J gave up 3 bases, with 11 bases separating them. This CDR3 region has 13 residues. CDR1 and CDR2 from the germline V gene are MNHNY and SVGAGI (reference sequence). The CDR3, as DNA: TGTGCCAGCAGAAAGAGGGTTGACACTGAAGCTTTCTTT. This codes for CASRKRVDTEAFF.

The rearrangement uses TRBV6-5 and TRBJ2-5; TRBD1 might be the D (5 bases). This CDR3 has 15 residues. Trimming cost V 6 bases and J 5 bases, with 19 bases left between them. Germline CDR1 is MNHEY and CDR2 is SVGAGI. Here the CDR3 reads CASSQSKWAGETQYF. The CDR3 coding sequence is TGTGCCAGCAGCCAATCTAAGTGGGCAGGGGAGACCCAGTACTTC.

The chain combines TRBV5-8 with TRBJ2-2, with D unresolved. The CDR3 runs 12 residues. The V gene's germline CDR1 is SGHTS and CDR2 YDEGEE. Trimming pared 3 bases from V and 6 bases from J, leaving 6 bases between. The CDR3 sequence is CASSSVPGELFF. CDR3 coding DNA: TGTGCCAGCAGCTCGGTCCCCGGGGAGCTGTTTTTT.

The gene calls are TRBV7-9 and TRBJ2-2, with 7 bases aligning to TRBD1. This CDR3 is 14 amino acids long. V shed 5 bases, J shed 7 bases, and the junction held 7 bases outside the gene matches. Germline CDR1 reads SEHNR; CDR2 reads FQNEAQ (reference sequence). The DNA for the CDR3 is TGTGCCAGCAGCCAAACAGGGGTTGGCGGGGAGCTGTTTTTT. It is translated as CASSQTGVGGELFF.

The V call is TRBV19, the J call TRBJ2-7; a possible D gene is TRBD2 (6 bases). The CDR3 runs 17 residues. The germline V and J ends were trimmed by 6 bases and 7 bases, with 28 bases remaining between them. Germline V gene sequence: CDR1 LNHDA, CDR2 SQIVND (reference sequence). In DNA form, the CDR3 reads TGTGCCAGTAGCTATGGGACGAATCGACGGGGGATTGGGGAGCAGTACTTC. It codes for CASSYGTNRRGIGEQYF. Supplemented by reference TRBV19 and TRBJ2-7, the full variable domain reads DGGITQSPKYLFRKEGQNVTLSCEQNLNHDAMYWYRQDPGQGLRLIYYSQIVNDFQKGDIAEGYSVSREKKESFPLTVTSAQKNPTAFYLCASSYGTNRRGIGEQYFGPGTRLTVT.

The chain uses TRBV5-1 and TRBJ1-1, with D tentatively TRBD1 (5 bases). Trimming left V 5 bases short and J 4 bases short, with 12 bases between. From germline, CDR1 is SGHRS and CDR2 YFSETQ. This CDR3 contains 13 residues. CDR3 in amino acids: CASRRDASTEAFF. The CDR3 coding sequence is TGCGCCAGCAGGAGGGACGCGAGCACTGAAGCTTTCTTT.

The chain couples TRBV5-6 to TRBJ2-5; 11 nucleotides align to TRBD1. V dropped 4 bases and J dropped 2; count of bases not matched to a gene: 7. Germline CDR1 SGHDT, CDR2 YYEEEE. The CDR3 is made up of 16 amino acids. DNA of the CDR3: TGTGCCAGCAGCCTAGGGACAGGGGGACCGCAAGAGACCCAGTACTTC. Its protein product is CASSLGTGGPQETQYF.

The V and J genes are TRBV9 and TRBJ2-2; D possibly corresponds to TRBD1 (5 bases). CDR3 length: 16 residues. Trimming removed 0 bases at V and 7 bases at J, with 16 bases between. Germline CDR1 and CDR2: SGDLS and YYNGEE. The CDR3 nucleotides read TGTGCCAGCAGCGTAGTAGGTGGCAGGGTGATCGGGGAGCTGTTTTTT. Protein product: CASSVVGGRVIGELFF.

The V gene is TRBV5-1, the J gene TRBJ1-1; D gene unclear. Per the germline V gene, CDR1 is SGHRS and CDR2 is YFSETQ. Trimming pared 0 bases from V and 8 bases from J, leaving 11 bases between. This CDR3 region has 13 residues. The CDR3 DNA reads as TGCGCCAGCAGCTTGGCGTCGGGGTTGGAAGCTTTCTTT. Protein: CASSLASGLEAFF.

The chain joins TRBV10-3 to TRBJ2-2; 8 bases fit TRBD2. CDR3 length: 14 amino acids. Germline CDR1 is ENHRY and CDR2 is SYGVKD. Trimming cost V 6 bases and J 4 bases; bases outside gene matches: 4. CDR3: CAIRGGGTTGELFF. CDR3 in DNA: TGTGCCATCAGGGGCGGGGGGACCACCGGGGAGCTGTTTTTT.

This sequence joins TRBV5-8 and TRBJ1-2, with D maybe TRBD1 (5 bases). CDR3 length equals 15 residues. CDR1 and CDR2 (germline): SGHTS, YDEGEE. Trimming cost V 0 bases and J 4 bases, with 13 bases left between them. The CDR3 sequence is CASSLDGAGGYGYTF. In DNA, the CDR3 is TGTGCCAGCAGCTTGGATGGGGCCGGGGGCTATGGCTACACCTTC.

In regard to this clone: The sample has other DNA sequences that encode this CDR3 too. The chain couples TRBV2 to TRBJ2-3; 10 nucleotides match TRBD2. Germline CDR1 and CDR2: SNHLY and FYNNEI. Unmatched junction bases numbered 8, after V lost 0 bases and J lost 11 bases. The CDR3 has 15 residues. CDR3 protein: CASSEAVAGGHGQYF. CDR3 nucleotides: TGTGCCAGCAGTGAAGCAGTAGCGGGGGGACACGGGCAGTATTTT.

The V and J genes are TRBV7-8 and TRBJ2-5, with TRBD1 as a possible D gene (7 bases). The CDR3 loop spans 17 amino acids. V was clipped by 2 bases and J by 5 bases, with 21 bases between them. The germline V gene encodes CDR1 SGHVS and CDR2 FQNEAQ. CDR3 sequence reads: CASSLRGTAGGFETQYF. The CDR3 nucleotides are TGTGCCAGCAGCTTACGCGGGACAGCCGGTGGGTTTGAGACCCAGTACTTC.

The chain couples TRBV5-8 to TRBJ2-3; 12 bases agree with TRBD2. Trimming at V came to 4 bases and at J to 3 bases, leaving 6 bases not matched to a gene. This CDR3 spans 16 amino acids. Germline V gives CDR1 SGHTS, CDR2 YDEGEE. The CDR3 reads CASSQGLAGRTDTQYF. The CDR3 nucleotides are TGTGCCAGCAGCCAAGGACTAGCGGGGCGAACAGATACGCAGTATTTT.

The CDR3 reads CASSQARTGVRELFF. The CDR3, as DNA: TGCGCCAGCAGCCAGGCCCGGACAGGGGTCCGGGAGCTGTTTTTT. The rearrangement links TRBV4-1 to TRBJ2-2; 9 bases map to TRBD1. Germline V gives CDR1 MGHRA, CDR2 YSYEKL. The CDR3 sequence is 15 residues long. Losses at the gene ends were 3 bases for V and 9 bases for J; bases not matched to a gene: 8.

This chain uses TRBV11-2 with TRBJ1-2; 9 nucleotides line up with TRBD1. Germline trimming cut 1 base from V and 4 bases from J; bases unmatched to any gene: 4. This CDR3 spans 15 amino acids. The germline V gene encodes CDR1 SGHAT and CDR2 FQNNGV. The CDR3 region is CASSLGSGQGYGYTF. CDR3 nucleotide sequence: TGTGCCAGCAGCTTAGGGTCGGGACAGGGCTATGGCTACACCTTC.